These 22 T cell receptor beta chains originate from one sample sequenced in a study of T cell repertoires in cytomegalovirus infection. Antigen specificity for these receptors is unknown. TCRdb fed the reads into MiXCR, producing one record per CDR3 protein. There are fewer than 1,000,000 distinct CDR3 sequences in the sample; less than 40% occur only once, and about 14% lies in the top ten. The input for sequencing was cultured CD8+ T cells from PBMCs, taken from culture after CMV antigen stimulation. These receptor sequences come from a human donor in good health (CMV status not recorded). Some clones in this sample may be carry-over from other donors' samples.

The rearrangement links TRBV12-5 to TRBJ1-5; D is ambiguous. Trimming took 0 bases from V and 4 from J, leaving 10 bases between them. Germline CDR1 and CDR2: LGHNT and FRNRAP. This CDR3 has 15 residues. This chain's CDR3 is CASGLVGTGNQPQHF. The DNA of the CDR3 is TGTGCTAGTGGTTTGGTAGGAACGGGAAATCAGCCCCAGCATTTT.

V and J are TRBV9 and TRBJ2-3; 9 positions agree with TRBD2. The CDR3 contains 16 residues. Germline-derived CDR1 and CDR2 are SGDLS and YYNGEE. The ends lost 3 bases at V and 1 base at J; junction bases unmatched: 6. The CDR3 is CASSAPTSGGTDTQYF. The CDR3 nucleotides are TGTGCCAGCAGCGCCCCGACTAGCGGTGGCACAGATACGCAGTATTTT.

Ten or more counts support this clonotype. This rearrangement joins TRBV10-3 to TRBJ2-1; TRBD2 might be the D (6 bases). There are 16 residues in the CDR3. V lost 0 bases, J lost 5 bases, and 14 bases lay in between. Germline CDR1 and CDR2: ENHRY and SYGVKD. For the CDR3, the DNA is TGTGCCATCAGTGAGTCGGGAGGTAGTGGGGACAATGAGCAGTTCTTC. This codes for CAISESGGSGDNEQFF.

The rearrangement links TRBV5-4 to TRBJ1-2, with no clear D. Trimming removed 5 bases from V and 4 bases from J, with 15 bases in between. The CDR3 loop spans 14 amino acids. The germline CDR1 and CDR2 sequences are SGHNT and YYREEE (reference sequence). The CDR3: CASSSVGALYGYTF. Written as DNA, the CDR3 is TGTGCCAGCAGTTCAGTAGGCGCCCTCTATGGCTACACCTTC. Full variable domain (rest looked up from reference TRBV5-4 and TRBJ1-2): ETGVTQSPTHLIKTRGQQVTLRCSSQSGHNTVSWYQQALGQGPQFIFQYYREEENGRGNFPPRFSGLQFPNYSSELNVNALELDDSALYLCASSSVGALYGYTFGSGTRLTVV.

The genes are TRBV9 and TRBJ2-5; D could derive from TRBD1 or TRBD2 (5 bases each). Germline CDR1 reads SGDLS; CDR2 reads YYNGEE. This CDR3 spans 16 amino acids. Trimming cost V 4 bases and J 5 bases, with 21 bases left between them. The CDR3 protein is CASSLNLGTLGETQYF. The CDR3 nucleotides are TGTGCCAGCAGCTTGAATCTCGGGACCCTGGGGGAGACCCAGTACTTC. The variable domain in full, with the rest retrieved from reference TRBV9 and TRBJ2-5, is DSGVTQTPKHLITATGQRVTLRCSPRSGDLSVYWYQQSLDQGLQFLIQYYNGEERAKGNILERFSAQQFPDLHSELNLSSLELGDSALYFCASSLNLGTLGETQYFGPGTRLLVL.

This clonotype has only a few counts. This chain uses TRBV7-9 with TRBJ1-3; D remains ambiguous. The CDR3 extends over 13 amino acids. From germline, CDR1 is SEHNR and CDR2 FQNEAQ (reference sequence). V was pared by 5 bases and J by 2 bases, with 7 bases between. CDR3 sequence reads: CASSRAPGNTIYF. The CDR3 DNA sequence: TGTGCCAGCAGCCGTGCGCCTGGAAACACCATATATTTT.

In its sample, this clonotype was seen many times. The CDR3 sequence is CATSSDLTDTQYF. The DNA of the CDR3 is TGTGCCACCAGCTCAGACCTCACAGATACGCAGTATTTT. The chain joins TRBV24-1 to TRBJ2-3, with no clear D. CDR1 is KGHDR and CDR2 is SFDVKD in the germline V gene. Trimming took off 7 bases at V and 2 bases at J, with 9 bases between the two ends. The CDR3 is made up of 13 amino acids.

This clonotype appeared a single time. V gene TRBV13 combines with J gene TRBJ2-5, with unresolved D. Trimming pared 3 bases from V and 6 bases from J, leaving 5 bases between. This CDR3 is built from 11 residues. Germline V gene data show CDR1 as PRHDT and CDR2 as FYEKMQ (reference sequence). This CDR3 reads CASSFRKTQYF. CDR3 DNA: TGTGCCAGCAGCTTTAGAAAGACCCAGTACTTC. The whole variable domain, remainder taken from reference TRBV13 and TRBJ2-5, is AAGVIQSPRHLIKEKRETATLKCYPIPRHDTVYWYQQGPGQDPQFLISFYEKMQSDKGSIPDRFSAQQFSDYHSELNMSSLELGDSALYFCASSFRKTQYFGPGTRLLVL.

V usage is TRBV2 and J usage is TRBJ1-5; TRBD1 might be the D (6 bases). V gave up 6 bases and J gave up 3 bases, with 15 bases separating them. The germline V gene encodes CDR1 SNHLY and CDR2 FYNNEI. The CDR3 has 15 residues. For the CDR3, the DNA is TGTGCCAGCAGCGTCACAGGGTTTCCCAATCAGCCCCAGCATTTT. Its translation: CASSVTGFPNQPQHF.

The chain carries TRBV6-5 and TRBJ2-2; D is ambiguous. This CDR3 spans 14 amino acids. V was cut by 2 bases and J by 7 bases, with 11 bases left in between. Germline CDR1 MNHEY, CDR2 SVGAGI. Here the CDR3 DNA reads TGTGCCAGCAGTTACGAGGCCTCAGGCGGGGAGCTGTTTTTT. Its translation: CASSYEASGGELFF.

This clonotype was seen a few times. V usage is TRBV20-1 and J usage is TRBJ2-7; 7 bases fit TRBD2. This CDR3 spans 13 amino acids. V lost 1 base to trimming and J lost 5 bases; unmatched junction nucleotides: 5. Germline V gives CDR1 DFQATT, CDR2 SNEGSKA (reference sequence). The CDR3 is CSARVRGTNEQYF. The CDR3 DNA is TGCAGTGCTAGAGTTAGAGGGACTAACGAGCAGTACTTC.

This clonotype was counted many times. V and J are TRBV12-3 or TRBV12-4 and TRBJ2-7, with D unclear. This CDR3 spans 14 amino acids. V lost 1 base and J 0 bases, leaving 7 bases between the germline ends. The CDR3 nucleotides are TGTGCCAGCAGTTTAGGCGGCAACTCCTACGAGCAGTACGTC. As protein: CASSLGGNSYEQYV.

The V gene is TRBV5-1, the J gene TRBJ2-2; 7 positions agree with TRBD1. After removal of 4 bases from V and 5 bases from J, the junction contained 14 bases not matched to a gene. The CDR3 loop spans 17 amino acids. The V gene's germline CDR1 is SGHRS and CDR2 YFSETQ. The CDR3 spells CASSTLERQGATGELFF. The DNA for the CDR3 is TGCGCCAGCAGCACCCTCGAGCGACAGGGAGCGACCGGGGAGCTGTTTTTT.

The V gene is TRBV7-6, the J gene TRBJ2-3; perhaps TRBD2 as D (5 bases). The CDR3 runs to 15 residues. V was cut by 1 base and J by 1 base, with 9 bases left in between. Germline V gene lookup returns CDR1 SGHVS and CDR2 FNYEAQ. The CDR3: CASSLVEEGTDTQYF. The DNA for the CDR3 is TGTGCCAGCAGCTTAGTGGAGGAGGGCACAGATACGCAGTATTTT.

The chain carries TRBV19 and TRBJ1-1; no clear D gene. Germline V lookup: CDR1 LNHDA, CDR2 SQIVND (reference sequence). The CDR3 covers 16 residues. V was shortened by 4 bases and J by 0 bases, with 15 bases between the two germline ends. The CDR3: CASSTGRTSMNTEAFF. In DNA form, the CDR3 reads TGTGCCAGTAGTACCGGACGCACTTCAATGAACACTGAAGCTTTCTTT.

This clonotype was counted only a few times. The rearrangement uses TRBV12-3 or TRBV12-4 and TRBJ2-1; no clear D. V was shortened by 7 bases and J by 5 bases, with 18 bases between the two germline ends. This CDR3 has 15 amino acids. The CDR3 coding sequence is TGTGCCAGCACCTACCGGGCCTCAACCCACAATGAGCAGTTCTTC. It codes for CASTYRASTHNEQFF.

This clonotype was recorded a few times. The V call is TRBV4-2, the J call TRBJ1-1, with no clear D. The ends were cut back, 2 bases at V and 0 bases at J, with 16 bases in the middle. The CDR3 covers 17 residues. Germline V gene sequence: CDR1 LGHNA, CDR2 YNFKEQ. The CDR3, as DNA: TGTGCCAGCAGCCAAAATACAACACAGATGATGAACACTGAAGCTTTCTTT. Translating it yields CASSQNTTQMMNTEAFF.

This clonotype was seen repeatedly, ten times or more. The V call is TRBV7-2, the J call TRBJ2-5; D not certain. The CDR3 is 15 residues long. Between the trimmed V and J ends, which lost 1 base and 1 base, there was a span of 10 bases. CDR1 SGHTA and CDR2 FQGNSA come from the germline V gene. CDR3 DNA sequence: TGTGCCAGCAGCTTAGGGATCTGGGGCCAAGAGACCCAGTACTTC. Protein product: CASSLGIWGQETQYF. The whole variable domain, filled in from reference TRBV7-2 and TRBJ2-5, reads GAGVSQSPSNKVTEKGKDVELRCDPISGHTALYWYRQSLGQGLEFLIYFQGNSAPDKSGLPSDRFSAERTGGSVSTLTIQRTQQEDSAVYLCASSLGIWGQETQYFGPGTRLLVL.

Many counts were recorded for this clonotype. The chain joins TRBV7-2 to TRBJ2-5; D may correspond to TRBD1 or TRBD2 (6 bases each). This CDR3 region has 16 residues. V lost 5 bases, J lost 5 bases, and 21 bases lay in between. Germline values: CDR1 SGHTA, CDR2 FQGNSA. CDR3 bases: TGTGCCAGCAGCCTAGACCGGGGGCCCTTAGGGGAGACCCAGTACTTC. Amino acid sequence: CASSLDRGPLGETQYF.

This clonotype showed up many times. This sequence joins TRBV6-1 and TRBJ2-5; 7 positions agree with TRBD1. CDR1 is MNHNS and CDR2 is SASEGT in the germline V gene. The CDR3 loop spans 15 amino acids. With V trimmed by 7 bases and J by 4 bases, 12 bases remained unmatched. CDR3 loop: CASKISDRDRETQYF. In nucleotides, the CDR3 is TGTGCCAGCAAGATATCTGACAGGGACCGAGAGACCCAGTACTTC.

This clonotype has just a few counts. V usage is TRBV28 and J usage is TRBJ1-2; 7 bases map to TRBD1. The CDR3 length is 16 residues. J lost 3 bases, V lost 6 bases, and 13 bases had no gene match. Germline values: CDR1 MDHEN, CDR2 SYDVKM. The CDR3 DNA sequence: TGTGCCAGCAGAAACCGGGATCGACAGGGTGACTATGGCTACACCTTC. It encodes CASRNRDRQGDYGYTF.

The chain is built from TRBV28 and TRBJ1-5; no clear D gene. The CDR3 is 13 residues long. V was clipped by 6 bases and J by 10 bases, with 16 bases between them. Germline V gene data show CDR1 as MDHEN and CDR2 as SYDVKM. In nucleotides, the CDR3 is TGTGCCAGCAGCCGACCGGGTGTGCGACCCCAGCATTTT. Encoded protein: CASSRPGVRPQHF.